Sequencing of this T cell receptor beta chain was carried out in a study of blood T cells in healthy people across ages. Regarding the study as a whole: Diversity figures based on one million T cells were deemed too low.

The donors, all healthy, were Caucasians living in Russia, aged roughly 6 to 100. The extraction recovered at least 5.5 micrograms of total RNA per sample. Comment on this clonotype: What it binds is unknown. One end of the junction varies from germline; a read error may be responsible.

A second about 7 to 12 cycle PCR used barcoded and J-beta primers. One entry per CDR3 protein results from TCRdb running MiXCR on the 5' RACE reads. The sample includes fewer than 1.5 million distinct CDR3 sequences, 42% of them seen just once. This sequence was found in a woman between 18 and 29 years old in good health. The source material was blood.

The CDR3 protein is CAGSLPGANSPLHF. DNA of the CDR3: TGTGCCGGCAGTTTGCCAGGGGCTAATTCACCCCTCCACTTT. The chain joins TRBV28 to TRBJ1-6, with D possibly being TRBD1 (6 bases). CDR1 and CDR2 (germline): MDHEN, SYDVKM. The CDR3 is made up of 14 amino acids.